This T cell receptor beta chain was sequenced during a study of T cell responses to AZD1222 COVID-19 vaccine. The study's findings and limits: Seropositive at baseline were only a handful of AZD1222 recipients. Reports say nearly half of spike-specific TCRs go after unmutated variant regions.

On this clone itself: The antigen is undetermined.

Trimming at V came to 6 bases and at J to 2 bases, leaving 7 bases not matched to a gene. Looked up from germline, CDR1 is MDHEN and CDR2 is SYDVKM. The CDR3 sequence is 15 residues long. Clones were read by immunoSEQ multiplex PCR, and TCRdb kept only the in-frame ones, dropping some. The repertoire consists of 200,000 or so clones, with around 89% occurring once and the leading ten covering about 6.1%. The chain joins TRBV28 to TRBJ1-5; 7 bases fit TRBD1. The input for sequencing was peripheral blood, taken on day 0 of AZD1222 vaccination. This TCR was recovered from an adult in good health. In DNA, the CDR3 is TGTGCCAGCAGAGAGACAGGGATGGGCAATCAGCCCCAGCATTTT. Protein sequence: CASRETGMGNQPQHF.